These 28 T cell receptor beta chains were sequenced from one sample in a study of human T cells and chemical hapten exposure. Each CDR3 protein gets one entry after TCRdb re-called the RACE reads with MiXCR. The repertoire holds about 85,000 distinct CDR3 sequences, 11% seen once, with roughly 1.5% in the top ten. Regarding time point: patch test 2, 6 weeks after DPC sensitization. Treatment of the sample: therapeutic diphenylcyclopropenone sensitization with weekly scalp DPC. This material consisted of whole blood, taken in connection with sensitization to the hapten diphenylcyclopropenone (DPC). The receptors shown here come from a man aged 18 to 30 with alopecia areata. Some clones in this sample may be carry-over from other donors' samples.

The CDR3 sequence: CAISEYSGGPRYNEQFF. In nucleotides, the CDR3 is TGTGCCATCAGTGAGTATAGCGGGGGCCCCAGATACAATGAGCAGTTCTTC. The rearrangement joins TRBV10-3 to TRBJ2-1; 9 bases line up with TRBD2. CDR1 is ENHRY and CDR2 is SYGVKD in the germline V gene. The CDR3 spans 17 residues. The V gene end was trimmed by 1 base and the J gene end by 4 bases; junction bases not matched to a gene: 8.

This clonotype was recorded a few times. V and J are TRBV7-6 and TRBJ2-1; TRBD1 is a possible D gene (6 bases). The germline V gene has CDR1 SGHVS and CDR2 FNYEAQ. V was shortened by 3 bases and J by 6 bases, with 12 bases between the two germline ends. CDR3 size: 14 residues. In DNA form, the CDR3 reads TGTGCCAGCAGCTTCGAGGACAGTATCAATGAGCAGTTCTTC. Protein product: CASSFEDSINEQFF.

The chain uses TRBV19 and TRBJ1-2; TRBD1 might be the D (6 bases). This CDR3 is built from 13 residues. V lost 6 bases and J 9 bases, leaving 17 bases between the germline ends. The germline V gene encodes CDR1 LNHDA and CDR2 SQIVND (reference sequence). The CDR3 sequence is CASSNSLGASYTF. For the CDR3, the DNA is TGTGCCAGTAGCAACTCTTTGGGGGCAAGCTACACCTTC.

This clonotype was counted only a few times. V is TRBV2 and J is TRBJ2-1, with a weak D call TRBD1 (5 bases). The CDR3 has 16 amino acids. Germline lookup yields CDR1 SNHLY and CDR2 FYNNEI. V was clipped by 8 bases and J by 2 bases, with 19 bases between them. The CDR3 nucleotides read TGTGCCAGCGCTGACCAGGACACCTACCCCTACAATGAGCAGTTCTTC. This sequence encodes CASADQDTYPYNEQFF.

The rearrangement links TRBV19 to TRBJ2-3; D remains ambiguous. Germline V gene sequence: CDR1 LNHDA, CDR2 SQIVND (reference sequence). The CDR3 extends over 16 amino acids. The V gene lost 5 bases and the J gene lost 0 bases, with 15 bases spanning the gap. CDR3 protein: CASSLQQTLSTDTQYF. CDR3 sequence (DNA): TGTGCCAGTAGTTTGCAACAGACCCTCAGCACAGATACGCAGTATTTT.

This clonotype showed up just a few times. The chain links TRBV5-4 to TRBJ2-3, with TRBD1 identical over 9 bases. From germline, CDR1 is SGHNT and CDR2 YYREEE (reference sequence). The CDR3 covers 14 residues. V was pared by 4 bases and J by 7 bases, with 7 bases of the junction left unmatched. CDR3 protein: CASSLGQGQHTQYF. The CDR3, as DNA: TGTGCCAGCAGCCTTGGACAGGGGCAGCATACGCAGTATTTT. Based on the CDR3 plus reference TRBV5-4 and TRBJ2-3, the full variable domain is ETGVTQSPTHLIKTRGQQVTLRCSSQSGHNTVSWYQQALGQGPQFIFQYYREEENGRGNFPPRFSGLQFPNYSSELNVNALELDDSALYLCASSLGQGQHTQYFGPGTRLTVL.

This clonotype was recorded a few times. This rearrangement joins TRBV6-5 to TRBJ2-1; D not certain. The CDR3 has 11 amino acids. V was clipped by 8 bases and J by 8 bases, with 10 bases between them. The germline V gene encodes CDR1 MNHEY and CDR2 SVGAGI. DNA for the CDR3: TGTGCCAGCTCCATGGGGTATGAGCAGTTCTTC. It specifies CASSMGYEQFF.

Many counts were recorded for this clonotype. This chain uses TRBV7-6 with TRBJ2-6; D possibly uses TRBD1 or TRBD2 (5 bases each). The CDR3 sequence is 17 residues long. Between the trimmed V and J ends, which lost 5 bases and 0 bases, there was a span of 14 bases. From germline, CDR1 is SGHVS and CDR2 FNYEAQ. The CDR3: CASSTGTGSSGANVLTF. CDR3 nucleotide sequence: TGTGCCAGCAGCACTGGGACGGGGAGCTCTGGGGCCAACGTCCTGACTTTC. Using reference TRBV7-6 and TRBJ2-6 for the parts outside the CDR3, the full variable domain is GAGVSQSPRYKVTKRGQDVALRCDPISGHVSLYWYRQALGQGPEFLTYFNYEAQQDKSGLPNDRFSAERPEGSISTLTIQRTEQRDSAMYRCASSTGTGSSGANVLTFGAGSRLTVL.

This chain connects TRBV7-9 to TRBJ2-2; D may match TRBD1 or TRBD2 (5 bases each). CDR1 is SEHNR, CDR2 FQNEAQ, per germline (reference sequence). Between the trimmed V and J ends, which lost 3 bases and 10 bases, there was a span of 9 bases. This CDR3 is 12 amino acids long. CDR3 coding DNA: TGTGCCAGCAGCTTCTCCGGGGCGGAGCTGTTTTTT. Protein sequence: CASSFSGAELFF. The complete variable domain, with remaining parts taken from reference TRBV7-9 and TRBJ2-2, reads DTGVSQNPRHKITKRGQNVTFRCDPISEHNRLYWYRQTLGQGPEFLTYFQNEAQLEKSRLLSDRFSAERPKGSFSTLEIQRTEQGDSAMYLCASSFSGAELFFGEGSRLTVL.

The chain joins TRBV28 to TRBJ1-6; D gene ambiguous. The germline gives CDR1 MDHEN, CDR2 SYDVKM. The CDR3 has 13 amino acids. V lost 7 bases and J 7 bases, leaving 11 bases between the germline ends. CDR3 sequence: CASKVLSNSPLHF. The CDR3 nucleotides are TGTGCCAGCAAAGTCTTGTCCAATTCACCCCTCCACTTT.

V gene TRBV6-6 combines with J gene TRBJ2-1; 11 bases are a match to TRBD2. Trimming removed 5 bases from V and 3 bases from J; junction bases left unmatched: 3. The CDR3 is made up of 15 amino acids. Germline V gene data show CDR1 as MNHNY and CDR2 as SVGAGI (reference sequence). CDR3 sequence: CASSPGTSGYNEQFF. The CDR3, as DNA: TGTGCCAGCAGTCCCGGGACTAGCGGCTACAATGAGCAGTTCTTC.

This clonotype was recorded at least ten times. This sequence joins TRBV4-1 and TRBJ2-1, with D uncertain. V shed 1 base and J shed 2 bases, with 9 bases lying between them. The CDR3 spans 15 residues. Germline loops: CDR1 MGHRA, CDR2 YSYEKL. The DNA for the CDR3 is TGCGCCAGCAGCCAAGTTGGCAGGACCTACAATGAGCAGTTCTTC. Translating gives CASSQVGRTYNEQFF.

The chain combines TRBV4-3 with TRBJ2-4, with 10 bases that match TRBD1. V shed 0 bases, J shed 7 bases, and the junction held 9 bases outside the gene matches. The CDR3 covers 17 residues. Germline-derived CDR1 and CDR2 are LGHNA and YSLEER. CDR3 residues: CASSQDRTGGMWNIQYF. In nucleotides, the CDR3 is TGCGCCAGCAGCCAAGATAGGACAGGGGGTATGTGGAACATTCAGTACTTC.

This clonotype was detected many times. The CDR3 DNA reads TGTGCTAGTGGAGAGACAGGGGTCAATGAGCAGTTCTTC. Its protein product is CASGETGVNEQFF. The gene calls are TRBV12-5 and TRBJ2-1, with 8 bases that match TRBD1. V lost 6 bases to trimming and J lost 6 bases; unmatched junction nucleotides: 4. This CDR3 comprises 13 residues. The germline V gene has CDR1 LGHNT and CDR2 FRNRAP. Together with reference TRBV12-5 and TRBJ2-1, the CDR3 gives the full variable domain: DARVTQTPRHKVTEMGQEVTMRCQPILGHNTVFWYRQTMMQGLELLAYFRNRAPLDDSGMPKDRFSAEMPDATLATLKIQPSEPRDSAVYFCASGETGVNEQFFGPGTRLTVL.

This clonotype has a handful of counts. The genes are TRBV5-6 and TRBJ1-2, with D maybe TRBD1 (5 bases). Germline CDR1 and CDR2: SGHDT and YYEEEE. Trimming took off 5 bases at V and 8 bases at J, with 13 bases between the two ends. This CDR3 contains 12 residues. CDR3: CASRLGWTGYTF. DNA of the CDR3: TGTGCCAGCAGACTGGGCTGGACAGGCTACACCTTC. Drawing the rest from reference TRBV5-6 and TRBJ1-2, the complete variable domain is DAGVTQSPTHLIKTRGQQVTLRCSPKSGHDTVSWYQQALGQGPQFIFQYYEEEERQRGNFPDRFSGHQFPNYSSELNVNALLLGDSALYLCASRLGWTGYTFGSGTRLTVV.

The chain has TRBV20-1 and TRBJ2-1, with D perhaps TRBD2 (6 bases). The CDR3 sequence is 16 residues long. V was shortened by 4 bases and J by 8 bases, with 24 bases between the two germline ends. CDR1 is DFQATT, CDR2 SNEGSKA, per germline (reference sequence). The CDR3, as DNA: TGCAGTGCTATCTCCCCTTGGCTAGCGACTTCCGATGAGCAGTTCTTC. Its protein product is CSAISPWLATSDEQFF.

Ten or more counts support this clonotype. One end of the junction fails to match germline, which may point to a read error. The chain recombines TRBV5-1 with TRBJ2-5; 10 positions agree with TRBD2. The CDR3 runs 14 residues. The V gene's germline CDR1 is SGHRS and CDR2 YFSETQ. CDR3 DNA sequence: TGTGCCAGCAGCTTAGCGGGGGGCCAAGAGACCCAGTACTTC. It translates to CASSLAGGQETQYF.

This clonotype was detected a few times. The rearrangement joins TRBV6-5 to TRBJ1-1; no firm D call. Per the germline V gene, CDR1 is MNHEY and CDR2 is SVGAGI. V lost 6 bases, J lost 1 base, and 9 bases lay in between. The CDR3 loop spans 13 amino acids. This CDR3 reads CASRRLRNTEAFF. For the CDR3, the DNA is TGTGCCAGCAGGCGTCTCAGGAACACTGAAGCTTTCTTT.

This clonotype has at least ten counts. This chain's CDR3 is CASSFEGGGNQPQHF. As DNA, the CDR3 is TGTGCCAGCAGTTTTGAGGGAGGTGGCAATCAGCCCCAGCATTTT. This chain joins TRBV28 and TRBJ1-5; D gene uncertain. This CDR3 has 15 residues. Trimming cost V 3 bases and J 2 bases, with 11 bases left between them. The germline V gene encodes CDR1 MDHEN and CDR2 SYDVKM.

The chain employs TRBV7-2 and TRBJ1-2; D not resolved. The V and J ends lost 2 bases and 4 bases respectively, with 11 bases between them. Looked up from germline, CDR1 is SGHTA and CDR2 is FQGNSA. The CDR3 totals 14 residues. The CDR3 loop is CASSLTSFLYGYTF. The CDR3 region has the DNA TGTGCCAGCAGCTTAACGTCTTTCCTCTATGGCTACACCTTC. The variable domain in full, completed from reference TRBV7-2 and TRBJ1-2, reads GAGVSQSPSNKVTEKGKDVELRCDPISGHTALYWYRQSLGQGLEFLIYFQGNSAPDKSGLPSDRFSAERTGGSVSTLTIQRTQQEDSAVYLCASSLTSFLYGYTFGSGTRLTVV.

This clonotype has at least ten counts. The chain links TRBV2 to TRBJ1-5, with D unresolved. V was clipped by 0 bases and J by 5 bases, with 8 bases between them. This CDR3 spans 14 amino acids. Germline-derived CDR1 and CDR2 are SNHLY and FYNNEI. The CDR3 DNA follows: TGTGCCAGCAGTGAAGCGCGGAAGGATCAGCCCCAGCATTTT. This codes for CASSEARKDQPQHF.

This clonotype was observed a few times. This chain connects TRBV4-2 to TRBJ1-1; perhaps TRBD1 as D (5 bases). Deletions cut 1 base from V and 0 bases from J, with 15 bases between. Germline CDR1 is LGHNA and CDR2 is YNFKEQ. This CDR3 is built from 17 residues. The CDR3 here is CASSQGQSPQLNTEAFF. CDR3 DNA sequence: TGTGCCAGCAGCCAAGGACAGAGTCCACAACTGAACACTGAAGCTTTCTTT.

This clonotype occurred a few times. The chain joins TRBV20-1 to TRBJ1-6, with 8 bases fitting TRBD1. The germline gives CDR1 DFQATT, CDR2 SNEGSKA (reference sequence). The CDR3 totals 14 residues. Trimming removed 7 bases from V and 3 bases from J; junction bases left unmatched: 5. The CDR3 coding sequence is TGCAGTGTATCGACAGGGGACTATAATTCACCCCTCCACTTT. Amino acids: CSVSTGDYNSPLHF.

CDR3 sequence reads: CASSLNRQGYPGANVLTF. DNA for the CDR3: TGTGCCAGCAGCCTAAACCGACAGGGTTACCCTGGGGCCAACGTCCTGACTTTC. The chain employs TRBV7-3 and TRBJ2-6; TRBD1 agrees at 7 bases. Per germline, CDR1 SGHTA and CDR2 FQGTGA. The J segment lost 2 bases and the V segment lost 5 bases, leaving 12 bases of the junction unmatched. The CDR3 has 18 residues.

V and J are TRBV6-1 and TRBJ2-1, with TRBD2 identical over 8 bases. The V gene end was trimmed by 8 bases and the J gene end by 4 bases; junction bases not matched to a gene: 7. Looked up from germline, CDR1 is MNHNS and CDR2 is SASEGT. CDR3 size: 14 residues. The CDR3 loop reads CASSTSGSYNEQFF. CDR3 nucleotide sequence: TGTGCCAGCTCCACTAGCGGTAGTTACAATGAGCAGTTCTTC.

This clonotype was seen more than once but under ten times. CDR3 nucleotide sequence: TGCGCCAGCAGCCAAAGCCTGGAGACCCAGTACTTC. Translating gives CASSQSLETQYF. This rearrangement joins TRBV5-1 to TRBJ2-5; D not certain. Germline CDR1 and CDR2: SGHRS and YFSETQ. V dropped 4 bases and J dropped 5 bases, with 9 bases sitting between them. The CDR3 covers 12 residues. The full variable domain, completed using reference TRBV5-1 and TRBJ2-5, is KAGVTQTPRYLIKTRGQQVTLSCSPISGHRSVSWYQQTPGQGLQFLFEYFSETQRNKGNFPGRFSGRQFSNSRSEMNVSTLELGDSALYLCASSQSLETQYFGPGTRLLVL.

The chain couples TRBV9 to TRBJ2-1; D uncertain. CDR3 length equals 13 residues. Germline CDR1 and CDR2: SGDLS and YYNGEE. The V end lost 0 bases, the J end lost 5 bases, and 6 bases lay between the germline ends. The CDR3 DNA sequence: TGTGCCAGCAGCGTAGGACCAGACAATGAGCAGTTCTTC. Protein: CASSVGPDNEQFF.

The sample holds many counts of this clonotype. This rearrangement joins TRBV6-2 or TRBV6-3 to TRBJ1-1; D uncertain. CDR1 is MNHEY, CDR2 SVGEGT, per germline. The CDR3 runs to 14 residues. Deletions cut 8 bases from V and 0 bases from J, with 13 bases between. The CDR3 protein is CASQPDRMNTEAFF. CDR3 nucleotides: TGTGCCAGCCAGCCGGACCGAATGAACACTGAAGCTTTCTTT.